Sequencing of this T cell receptor (beta chain) was carried out in a study of OX40 agonist ivuxolimab in advanced cancers. Per the germline V gene, CDR1 is SNHLY and CDR2 is FYNNEI. This CDR3 comprises 13 residues. The V and J ends lost 8 bases and 0 bases respectively, with 10 bases between them. This clone was observed a handful of times. The investigators sampled blood at baseline, at cycle 4 day 1, and at cycle 7 day 1. Using immunoSEQ multiplex PCR, the repertoire was profiled, and TCRdb retains in-frame clones only, with some absent. The repertoire has some 73,000 clones, around 90% of them found once; the top ten carry under 1%.

This chain links TRBV2 with TRBJ1-2; D not certain. This receptor was obtained from an adult with an advanced solid tumor such as melanoma, head and neck, liver or kidney cancer. Sequences were derived from CD4+ or CD8+ T cells sorted from blood, sampled in a trial of the OX40 agonist ivuxolimab. For the CDR3, the DNA is TGTGCCAGCGCGGACTCCCCTAACTATGGCTACACCTTC. It is translated as CASADSPNYGYTF.